This T cell receptor (beta chain) was retrieved from a study of T cells in localized non-small cell lung cancer. General study results and limits: Researchers found a median about 53 of the top 100 tumor clones in adjacent lung. Among the tissues sampled, uninvolved adjacent lung had the highest T cell clonality, above tumor. Density of T cells in blood, when higher, went with longer overall survival.

The V gene's germline CDR1 is GTSNPN and CDR2 SVGIG (reference sequence). The CDR3 runs to 13 residues. Losses at the gene ends were 2 bases for V and 4 bases for J; bases not matched to a gene: 2. Assay used: immunoSEQ multiplex PCR; TCRdb lists only in-frame clones, some missing. The sample consists of about 5,400 clones, under 40% of them appearing once. This clone was detected a few times. Antigen unknown. The J gene is TRBJ2-7, the V gene TRBV30, with 10 bases identical to TRBD2. This TCR was recovered from a male donor at least 60 years old with stage I squamous cell lung carcinoma. The sequences come from lung tumor tissue, collected before any cancer treatment. In DNA, the CDR3 is TGTGCCTGGAGTATTAGCGGGGGGTACGAGCAGTACTTC. This gives the protein CAWSISGGYEQYF.